Shown below are 16 T cell receptor beta chains from a single sample sequenced in a study of cytomegalovirus exposure and HLA in healthy donors. Researchers ran the PCR with 60 Vbeta and 13 Jbeta primers. Method: immunoSEQ multiplex PCR; TCRdb's copy keeps in-frame clones and lacks some. The sample lists around 230,000 clones, roughly 78% occurring once. Sequenced material: PBMCs. These TCRs come from a boy between 10 and 17 years old in good health and CMV-seronegative.

The chain has TRBV29-1 and TRBJ1-2; possible D gene TRBD1, 5 bases. Trimming took off 4 bases at V and 1 base at J, with 7 bases between the two ends. Per germline, CDR1 SQVTM and CDR2 ANQGSEA. The CDR3 extends over 12 amino acids. As DNA, the CDR3 is TGCAGCGTTGCAGGGCGTAACTATGGCTACACCTTC. Translated, it gives CSVAGRNYGYTF.

CDR3 sequence (DNA): TGTGCCAGCAGTCCAGGGTTCTATGGCTACACCTTC. Translation gives CASSPGFYGYTF. The V call is TRBV6-5, the J call TRBJ1-2, with TRBD1 as a possible D gene (5 bases). The CDR3 spans 12 residues. Germline lookup yields CDR1 MNHEY and CDR2 SVGAGI. The V end lost 5 bases, the J end lost 4 bases, and 8 bases lay between the germline ends.

The chain has TRBV7-6 and TRBJ1-1, with 8 bases fitting TRBD1. The CDR3 contains 15 residues. The V and J ends lost 5 bases and 0 bases, in that order; junction bases with no gene match: 5. CDR1 is SGHVS and CDR2 is FNYEAQ in the germline V gene. The CDR3 protein is CASSEQQGVNTEAFF. The CDR3 bases are TGTGCCAGCAGCGAACAACAGGGGGTGAACACTGAAGCTTTCTTT.

Only a few counts were recorded for this clone. V is TRBV9 and J is TRBJ2-1; the D gene is possibly TRBD1 (5 bases). The CDR3 runs 14 residues. The V gene lost 3 bases and the J gene lost 5 bases, with 12 bases spanning the gap. Germline V gene lookup returns CDR1 SGDLS and CDR2 YYNGEE. Here the CDR3 DNA reads TGTGCCAGCAGCGGAAGACAGAACCACAATGAGCAGTTCTTC. This encodes CASSGRQNHNEQFF.

The V and J genes are TRBV15 and TRBJ2-5, with D perhaps TRBD1 (6 bases). The J call may be faulty, since TRBJ2-7 better matches the DNA end. CDR1 and CDR2 (germline): LNHNV, YYDKDF (reference sequence). The CDR3 runs to 16 residues. The CDR3 sequence is CATSRDQGTLYYEQYF. In DNA, the CDR3 is TGTGCCACCAGCAGAGATCAGGGGACACTTTACTACGAGCAGTACTTC.

The chain has TRBV6-1 and TRBJ2-1; a weak D match, TRBD2 (5 bases). This CDR3 region has 15 residues. V lost 6 bases and J 3 bases, leaving 15 bases between the germline ends. CDR1 is MNHNS, CDR2 SASEGT, per germline. The CDR3 sequence: CASRVTEDFYNEQFF. The DNA for the CDR3 is TGTGCCAGCAGAGTAACAGAGGACTTCTACAATGAGCAGTTCTTC.

V is TRBV4-1 and J is TRBJ1-2, with TRBD1 identical over 7 bases. Germline V gene data show CDR1 as MGHRA and CDR2 as YSYEKL. The CDR3 totals 15 residues. The J segment lost 1 base and the V segment lost 4 bases, leaving 6 bases of the junction unmatched. CDR3 DNA sequence: TGCGCCAGCAGCCGGGACAGCTTTCTTAACTATGGCTACACCTTC. As protein: CASSRDSFLNYGYTF.

The chain joins TRBV7-2 to TRBJ2-1; 13 positions agree with TRBD2. This CDR3 has 16 amino acids. Trimming took 0 bases from V and 6 from J; bases not matched to a gene: 2. Looked up from germline, CDR1 is SGHTA and CDR2 is FQGNSA. The CDR3 bases are TGTGCCAGCAGCTTAGCGGGACTAGCGGGACTCAATGAGCAGTTCTTC. The encoded protein is CASSLAGLAGLNEQFF.

This chain uses TRBV5-4 with TRBJ2-5; 9 bases are a match to TRBD2. The CDR3 runs to 15 residues. The ends lost 4 bases at V and 2 bases at J; junction bases unmatched: 6. CDR1 and CDR2 (germline): SGHNT, YYREEE (reference sequence). The CDR3 loop reads CASSPSGVRQETQYF. In DNA, the CDR3 is TGTGCCAGCAGCCCTAGCGGGGTAAGACAAGAGACCCAGTACTTC.

The chain recombines TRBV29-1 with TRBJ1-1; 7 bases match TRBD1. Germline CDR1 is SQVTM and CDR2 is ANQGSEA. The CDR3 runs to 12 residues. J lost 3 bases, V lost 2 bases, and 0 bases had no gene match. The CDR3 reads CSVETGDTEAFF. The CDR3 DNA is TGCAGCGTTGAAACAGGGGACACTGAAGCTTTCTTT.

The rearrangement links TRBV19 to TRBJ1-5, with D hard to call. CDR3 length equals 15 residues. The V and J ends lost 3 bases and 1 base respectively, with 10 bases between them. Germline V gives CDR1 LNHDA, CDR2 SQIVND (reference sequence). Here the CDR3 reads CASSISQVSNQPQHF. CDR3 sequence (DNA): TGTGCCAGTAGTATCTCCCAGGTCAGCAATCAGCCCCAGCATTTT.

This clone was recorded once. This chain connects TRBV7-9 to TRBJ2-7; D remains ambiguous. This CDR3 is built from 13 residues. The V gene lost 5 bases and the J gene lost 3 bases, with 11 bases spanning the gap. Germline assignment: CDR1 SEHNR and CDR2 FQNEAQ (reference sequence). The CDR3 is CASSEQTFYEQYF. The CDR3 DNA is TGTGCCAGCAGCGAACAGACCTTCTACGAGCAGTACTTC.

This clone was counted between two and nine times. The chain recombines TRBV6-5 with TRBJ1-1; TRBD1 agrees at 7 bases. From germline, CDR1 is MNHEY and CDR2 SVGAGI. The length of the CDR3 is 15 residues. Germline trimming cut 8 bases from V and 2 bases from J; bases unmatched to any gene: 11. The CDR3 nucleotides read TGTGCCAGCTCCTTAAAAAGACAGGGTAACACTGAAGCTTTCTTT. This sequence encodes CASSLKRQGNTEAFF.

The V call is TRBV7-2, the J call TRBJ1-1; a possible D gene is TRBD1 (6 bases). Trimming shortened V by 6 bases and J by 4 bases, and 15 bases separated the two germline ends. This CDR3 spans 14 amino acids. In germline, CDR1 is SGHTA, CDR2 FQGNSA. CDR3 DNA: TGTGCCAGCAGAATACAGGGAATTAGCACTGAAGCTTTCTTT. Translated, it gives CASRIQGISTEAFF.

The chain is built from TRBV5-1 and TRBJ2-2; possibly TRBD1 for D (5 bases). The germline V gene has CDR1 SGHRS and CDR2 YFSETQ. The CDR3 is 15 amino acids. Trimming removed 0 bases from V and 1 base from J, with 7 bases in between. The CDR3 DNA reads TGCGCCAGCAGCTTGGGACAGATGAACACCGGGGAGCTGTTTTTT. Translation: CASSLGQMNTGELFF.

The chain recombines TRBV19 with TRBJ2-7; unclear D gene. CDR3 length: 13 residues. V gave up 3 bases and J gave up 2 bases, with 8 bases separating them. Germline lookup yields CDR1 LNHDA and CDR2 SQIVND (reference sequence). The CDR3 DNA reads as TGTGCCAGTAGTATGTATCCTACCTACGAGCAGTACTTC. Translation gives CASSMYPTYEQYF.